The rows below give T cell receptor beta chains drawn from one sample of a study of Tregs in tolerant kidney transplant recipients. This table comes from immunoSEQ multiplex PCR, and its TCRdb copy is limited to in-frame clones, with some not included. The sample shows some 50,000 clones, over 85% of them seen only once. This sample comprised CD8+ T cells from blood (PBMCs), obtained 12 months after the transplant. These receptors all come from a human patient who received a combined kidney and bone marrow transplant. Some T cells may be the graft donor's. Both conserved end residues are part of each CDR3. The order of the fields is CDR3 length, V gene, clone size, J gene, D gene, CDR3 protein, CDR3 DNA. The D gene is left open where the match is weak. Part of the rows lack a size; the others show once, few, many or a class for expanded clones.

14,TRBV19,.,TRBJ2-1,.,CASTRGSTYNEQFF,TGTGCCAGTACTCGGGGGAGCACATACAATGAGCAGTTCTTC
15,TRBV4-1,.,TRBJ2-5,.,CASSHWGGGQETQYF,TGCGCCAGCAGCCACTGGGGAGGAGGGCAAGAGACCCAGTACTTC
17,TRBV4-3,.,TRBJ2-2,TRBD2,CASSQDVGGNLGGELFF,TGCGCCAGCAGCCAAGATGTGGGAGGGAATTTGGGCGGGGAGCTGTTTTTT
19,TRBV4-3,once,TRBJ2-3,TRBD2,CASSHGTSGRVVGTDTQYF,TGCGCCAGCAGCCACGGGACTAGCGGGAGGGTAGTGGGCACAGATACGCAGTATTTT
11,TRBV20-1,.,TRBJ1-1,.,CSALQGAEAFF,TGCAGTGCCCTACAGGGAGCTGAAGCTTTCTTT
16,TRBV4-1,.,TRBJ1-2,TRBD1,CASSQDRGKGAYGYTF,TGCGCCAGCAGCCAAGATAGGGGAAAGGGGGCCTATGGCTACACCTTC
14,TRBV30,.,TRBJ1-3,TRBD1,CAWTGGTGDAPIYF,TGTGCCTGGACGGGGGGGACAGGGGATGCCCCCATATATTTT
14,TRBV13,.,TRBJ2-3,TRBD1,CASSLTGGTDTQYF,TGTGCCAGCAGCTTGACAGGGGGGACAGATACGCAGTATTTT
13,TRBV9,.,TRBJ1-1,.,CASSVAGYGEAFF,TGTGCCAGCAGCGTAGCGGGGTATGGTGAAGCTTTCTTT
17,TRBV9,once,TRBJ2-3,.,CASSVEVASQPTDTQYF,TGTGCCAGCAGCGTAGAGGTAGCTAGCCAGCCCACAGATACGCAGTATTTT
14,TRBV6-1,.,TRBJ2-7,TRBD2,CASSEQLAGDEQYF,TGTGCCAGCAGTGAACAACTAGCGGGAGACGAGCAGTACTTC
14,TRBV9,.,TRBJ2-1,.,CASSVDRLEDEQFF,TGTGCCAGCAGCGTAGATCGCCTAGAGGATGAGCAGTTCTTC
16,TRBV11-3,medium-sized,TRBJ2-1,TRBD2,CASSLDGRPSYNEQFF,TGTGCCAGCAGCTTAGACGGGAGGCCATCCTACAATGAGCAGTTCTTC
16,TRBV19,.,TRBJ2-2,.,CASKLVGHQAPGELFF,TGTGCCAGTAAGTTAGTCGGACACCAGGCCCCCGGGGAGCTGTTTTTT
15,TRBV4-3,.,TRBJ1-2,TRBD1,CASRQDRTYNYGYTF,TGCGCCAGCAGACAGGACAGGACTTACAACTATGGCTACACCTTC
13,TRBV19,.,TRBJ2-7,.,CASSIESSGEQYF,TGTGCCAGTAGTATAGAGTCGTCGGGCGAGCAGTACTTC
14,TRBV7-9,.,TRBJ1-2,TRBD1,CASSLGDSSYGYTF,TGTGCCAGCAGCTTAGGGGACAGCTCCTATGGCTACACCTTC
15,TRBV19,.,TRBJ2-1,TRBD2,CASSNLAGGRDEQFF,TGTGCCAGTAGTAATCTAGCGGGAGGGCGTGATGAGCAGTTCTTC
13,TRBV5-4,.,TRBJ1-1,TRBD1,CASSIGTATEAFF,TGTGCCAGCAGTATCGGGACAGCCACTGAAGCTTTCTTT
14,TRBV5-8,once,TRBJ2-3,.,CASSFDKSTDTQYF,TGTGCCAGCAGCTTCGACAAGAGCACAGATACGCAGTATTTT
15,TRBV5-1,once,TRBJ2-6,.,CASSLAGGGANVLTF,TGCGCCAGCAGCTTGGCCGGGGGTGGGGCCAACGTCCTGACTTTC
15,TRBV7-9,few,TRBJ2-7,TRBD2,CASSLATSGSYEQYF,TGTGCCAGCAGCTTAGCGACTAGCGGGAGCTACGAGCAGTACTTC
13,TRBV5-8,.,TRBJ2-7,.,CASSWGEAYEQYF,TGTGCCAGCAGCTGGGGAGAGGCCTACGAGCAGTACTTC
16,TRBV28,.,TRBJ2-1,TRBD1,CASSLYQGASYNEQFF,TGTGCCAGCAGTTTATACCAGGGGGCGTCCTACAATGAGCAGTTCTTC
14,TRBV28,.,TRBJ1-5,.,CASSLRQGGQPQHF,TGTGCCAGCAGTTTAAGGCAGGGCGGCCAGCCCCAGCATTTT
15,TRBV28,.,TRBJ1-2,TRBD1,CASSRRQGKNYGYTF,TGTGCCAGCAGTCGAAGACAGGGAAAGAACTATGGCTACACCTTC
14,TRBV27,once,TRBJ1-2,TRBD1,CASSAGQGHYGYTF,TGTGCCAGCAGTGCCGGACAGGGTCACTATGGCTACACCTTC
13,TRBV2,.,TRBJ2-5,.,CASRLESRETQYF,TGTGCCAGCAGGCTGGAGTCTCGGGAGACCCAGTACTTC
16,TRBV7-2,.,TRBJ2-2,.,CASSPRSHHSRGELFF,TGTGCCAGCAGCCCCCGCTCCCACCATTCCAGAGGGGAGCTGTTTTTT
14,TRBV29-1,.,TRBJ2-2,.,CSVAPQGYTGELFF,TGCAGCGTTGCACCCCAGGGGTACACCGGGGAGCTGTTTTTT
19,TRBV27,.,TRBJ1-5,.,CASSLFGRTAGLSNQPQHF,TGTGCCAGCAGTTTATTCGGCCGCACTGCGGGACTAAGCAATCAGCCCCAGCATTTT
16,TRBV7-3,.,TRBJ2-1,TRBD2,CASSLNLGLAYNEQFF,TGTGCCAGCAGCTTAAATTTGGGACTAGCGTACAATGAGCAGTTCTTC
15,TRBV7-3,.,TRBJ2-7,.,CASSIFPGSGYEQYF,TGTGCCAGCAGCATATTCCCCGGGTCAGGGTACGAGCAGTACTTC
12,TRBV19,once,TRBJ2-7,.,CASNKGGYEQYF,TGTGCCAGTAATAAGGGCGGGTACGAGCAGTACTTC
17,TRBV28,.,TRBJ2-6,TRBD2,CASKWEGGLSGANVLTF,TGTGCCAGCAAGTGGGAGGGCGGACTCTCTGGGGCCAACGTCCTGACTTTC
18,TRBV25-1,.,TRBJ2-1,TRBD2,CASSEIERLAGYYNEQFF,TGTGCCAGCAGTGAAATCGAGAGACTAGCGGGATACTACAATGAGCAGTTCTTC
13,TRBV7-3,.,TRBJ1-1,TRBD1,CASSPTGGPEAFF,TGTGCCAGCAGCCCGACAGGGGGCCCTGAAGCTTTCTTT
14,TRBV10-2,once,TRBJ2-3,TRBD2,CASLAGFSTDTQYF,TGCGCCAGTTTAGCGGGATTTAGCACAGATACGCAGTATTTT
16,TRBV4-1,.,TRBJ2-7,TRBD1,CASSQVGDSRLYEQYF,TGCGCCAGCAGCCAAGTGGGGGACAGCCGACTCTACGAGCAGTACTTC
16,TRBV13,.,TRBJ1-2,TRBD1,CASSYSMTGEYYGYTF,TGTGCCAGCAGTTACTCGATGACAGGGGAATACTATGGCTACACCTTC
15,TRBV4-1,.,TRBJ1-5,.,CASSHPEGYNQPQHF,TGCGCCAGCAGCCACCCCGAGGGCTACAATCAGCCCCAGCATTTT
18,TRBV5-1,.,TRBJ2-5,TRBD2,CASSSGLAGGLLEETQYF,TGCGCCAGCAGCTCTGGACTAGCGGGGGGGCTGCTAGAAGAGACCCAGTACTTC
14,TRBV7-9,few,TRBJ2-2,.,CASSPIGVTGELFF,TGTGCCAGCAGCCCAATAGGGGTTACCGGGGAGCTGTTTTTT
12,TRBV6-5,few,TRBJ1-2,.,CASMWGSIGYTF,TGTGCCAGCATGTGGGGCTCGATAGGCTACACCTTC
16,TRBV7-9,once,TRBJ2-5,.,CASSLNSGLLQETQYF,TGTGCCAGCAGCTTAAATTCTGGACTCCTCCAAGAGACCCAGTACTTC
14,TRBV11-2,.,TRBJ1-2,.,CASSLLTSTYGYTF,TGTGCCAGCAGCTTATTAACCAGTACCTATGGCTACACCTTC
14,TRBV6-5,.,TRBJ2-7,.,CASSTGQNFYEQYF,TGTGCCAGCAGTACCGGACAGAATTTCTACGAGCAGTACTTC
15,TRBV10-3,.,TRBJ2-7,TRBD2,CAIRETSGGTYEQYF,TGTGCCATCAGAGAAACTAGCGGGGGGACCTACGAGCAGTACTTC
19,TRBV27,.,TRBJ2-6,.,CASSLSGLLSPSGANVLTF,TGTGCCAGCAGTTTATCGGGACTCCTATCCCCCTCTGGGGCCAACGTCCTGACTTTC